The 32 T cell receptor beta chains below were found in one sample sequenced in a study of T cell responses to AZD1222 COVID-19 vaccine. TCRdb's copy holds only in-frame clones and misses some; the assay was immunoSEQ multiplex PCR. Among tens of thousands of clones listed, around 90% were seen once. The source was peripheral blood, collected 28 days after the second AZD1222 dose. These TCRs come from an adult who received the AZD1222 COVID-19 vaccine.

Only one count was recorded for this clone. The chain links TRBV19 to TRBJ1-2; 8 bases align to TRBD1. The CDR3 consists of 14 residues. CDR1 is LNHDA and CDR2 is SQIVND in the germline V gene (reference sequence). The J segment lost 7 bases and the V segment lost 3 bases, leaving 7 bases of the junction unmatched. The CDR3 sequence: CASSIFQGARGYTF. The DNA for the CDR3 is TGTGCCAGTAGTATTTTTCAGGGGGCGCGTGGCTACACCTTC.

The chain has TRBV7-3 and TRBJ2-2, with 10 bases lining up with TRBD1. The CDR3 is 15 amino acids. V was pared by 4 bases and J by 9 bases, with 8 bases of the junction left unmatched. CDR1 SGHTA and CDR2 FQGTGA come from the germline V gene. CDR3 amino acids: CASSSGQGQRRELFF. The CDR3 coding sequence is TGTGCCAGCAGCTCGGGACAGGGGCAGCGAAGGGAGCTGTTTTTT.

V is TRBV6-5 and J is TRBJ2-3; TRBD2 is a possible D gene (6 bases). Germline V gene sequence: CDR1 MNHEY, CDR2 SVGAGI. The CDR3 is 15 amino acids. V was cut by 5 bases and J by 0 bases, with 12 bases left in between. CDR3 coding DNA: TGTGCCAGCAGTATTCTTAGCGGTAGCACAGATACGCAGTATTTT. Its protein is CASSILSGSTDTQYF.

This chain joins TRBV5-5 and TRBJ1-1; D gene ambiguous. Germline V CDR1 and CDR2: SGHKS, YYEKEE (reference sequence). The germline V and J ends were trimmed by 0 bases and 1 base, with 10 bases remaining between them. The CDR3 has 15 amino acids. CDR3 in amino acids: CASSLVIPGNTEAFF. CDR3 coding DNA: TGTGCCAGCAGCTTGGTCATCCCAGGGAACACTGAAGCTTTCTTT.

The chain links TRBV4-1 to TRBJ1-4, with D unresolved. Trimming took off 2 bases at V and 11 bases at J, with 9 bases between the two ends. Germline V gives CDR1 MGHRA, CDR2 YSYEKL. This CDR3 has 12 amino acids. Here the CDR3 DNA reads TGCGCCAGCAGCCAACTCGGGCAGAAACTGTTTTTT. This gives the protein CASSQLGQKLFF.

This sequence joins TRBV4-2 and TRBJ1-4, with D hard to call. The CDR3 consists of 15 residues. Trimming took 3 bases from V and 8 from J, leaving 16 bases between them. Germline lookup yields CDR1 LGHNA and CDR2 YNFKEQ. The CDR3 region has the DNA TGTGCCAGCAGCCAGGGGAGGGCAGTGGGAGAAAAACTGTTTTTT. This encodes CASSQGRAVGEKLFF.

V is TRBV2 and J is TRBJ2-7; 13 bases match TRBD2. V was clipped by 5 bases and J by 4 bases; unmatched bases: 11. CDR3 length equals 17 residues. Germline V gives CDR1 SNHLY, CDR2 FYNNEI. As DNA, the CDR3 is TGTGCCAGCAGTCCGTCTAGACTAGCGGGAGGACTATACGAGCAGTACTTC. This translates into CASSPSRLAGGLYEQYF.

This clone was counted a single time. V usage is TRBV28 and J usage is TRBJ1-5; D not certain. The V gene's germline CDR1 is MDHEN and CDR2 SYDVKM. There are 11 residues in the CDR3. Deletions cut 2 bases from V and 14 bases from J, with 10 bases between. The CDR3 here is CASSLGGKEHF. CDR3 DNA: TGTGCCAGCAGTTTAGGCGGCAAGGAGCATTTT.

This chain links TRBV29-1 with TRBJ2-3; the D is unclear. Germline lookup yields CDR1 SQVTM and CDR2 ANQGSEA. Between the trimmed V and J ends, which lost 8 bases and 3 bases, there was a span of 12 bases. The CDR3 runs to 12 residues. For the CDR3, the DNA is TGCAGCCTAGATGACTCAACAGATACGCAGTATTTT. Protein sequence: CSLDDSTDTQYF.

This chain joins TRBV5-5 and TRBJ2-3, with D uncertain. Germline V gene sequence: CDR1 SGHKS, CDR2 YYEKEE (reference sequence). Trimming removed 4 bases from V and 5 bases from J, with 23 bases in between. The CDR3 length is 17 residues. The CDR3 loop reads CASSDFVPSKARDTQYF. CDR3 nucleotide sequence: TGTGCCAGCAGCGACTTTGTACCATCAAAGGCGAGAGATACGCAGTATTTT.

The genes are TRBV19 and TRBJ2-7; a weak D match, TRBD2 (5 bases). The V end was cut by 5 bases, the J end by 4 bases, with 15 bases between. This CDR3 region has 14 residues. Germline V lookup: CDR1 LNHDA, CDR2 SQIVND (reference sequence). The CDR3 loop reads CASSAGLLGYEQYF. CDR3 sequence (DNA): TGTGCCAGTAGTGCCGGACTGCTGGGGTACGAGCAGTACTTC. Together with reference TRBV19 and TRBJ2-7, the CDR3 gives the full variable domain: DGGITQSPKYLFRKEGQNVTLSCEQNLNHDAMYWYRQDPGQGLRLIYYSQIVNDFQKGDIAEGYSVSREKKESFPLTVTSAQKNPTAFYLCASSAGLLGYEQYFGPGTRLTVT.

The table lists this clone with a count of one. The genes are TRBV10-2 and TRBJ2-3; the D gene is possibly TRBD2 (6 bases). The germline gives CDR1 WSHSY, CDR2 SAAADI. V lost 6 bases, J lost 5 bases, and 18 bases lay in between. The CDR3 consists of 15 residues. This CDR3 is CASSDPGGARDTQYF. The CDR3 region has the DNA TGCGCCAGCAGCGACCCGGGCGGGGCCCGAGATACGCAGTATTTT.

This sequence joins TRBV19 and TRBJ1-5; D is undetermined. V was trimmed by 8 bases and J by 4 bases, leaving 18 bases between them. The CDR3 sequence is 15 residues long. Germline CDR1 and CDR2: LNHDA and SQIVND (reference sequence). The CDR3 region is CASVRDPGLNQPQHF. The DNA for the CDR3 is TGTGCCAGTGTCCGGGATCCCGGGCTGAATCAGCCCCAGCATTTT. The full variable domain, completed using reference TRBV19 and TRBJ1-5, is DGGITQSPKYLFRKEGQNVTLSCEQNLNHDAMYWYRQDPGQGLRLIYYSQIVNDFQKGDIAEGYSVSREKKESFPLTVTSAQKNPTAFYLCASVRDPGLNQPQHFGDGTRLSIL.

The chain carries TRBV27 and TRBJ2-1, with TRBD1 identical over 8 bases. With V trimmed by 3 bases and J by 4 bases, 5 bases remained unmatched. This CDR3 comprises 15 residues. CDR1 MNHEY and CDR2 SMNVEV come from the germline V gene (reference sequence). For the CDR3, the DNA is TGTGCCAGCAGTTTGACGGGACAGGAGTACAATGAGCAGTTCTTC. Amino acid sequence: CASSLTGQEYNEQFF.

The CDR3 spells CASSRDRENQPQHF. Written as DNA, the CDR3 is TGTGCCAGTAGTCGGGACAGGGAGAATCAGCCCCAGCATTTT. This sequence joins TRBV19 and TRBJ1-5, with TRBD1 matching over 9 bases. Unmatched junction bases numbered 3, after V lost 5 bases and J lost 4 bases. Germline CDR1 and CDR2: LNHDA and SQIVND (reference sequence). This CDR3 spans 14 amino acids.

This rearrangement joins TRBV5-1 to TRBJ2-5, with a possible D match to TRBD1 (5 bases). This CDR3 region has 16 residues. Germline values: CDR1 SGHRS, CDR2 YFSETQ. V gave up 0 bases and J gave up 2 bases, with 14 bases separating them. The CDR3 DNA sequence: TGCGCCAGCAGCTTGGCTGCAGGGATGGGACAAGAGACCCAGTACTTC. It is translated as CASSLAAGMGQETQYF.

V gene TRBV9 combines with J gene TRBJ2-5, with 7 bases fitting TRBD2. Germline CDR1 reads SGDLS; CDR2 reads YYNGEE. V lost 4 bases to trimming and J lost 4 bases; unmatched junction nucleotides: 7. This CDR3 region has 14 residues. The CDR3 sequence is CASSPEGEGETQYF. The CDR3, as DNA: TGTGCCAGCAGCCCCGAAGGGGAGGGAGAGACCCAGTACTTC.

The chain combines TRBV30 with TRBJ2-5; D might be TRBD1 or TRBD2, each matching 5 bases. The CDR3 covers 15 residues. CDR1 and CDR2 from the germline V gene are GTSNPN and SVGIG (reference sequence). The germline V and J ends were trimmed by 0 bases and 4 bases, with 15 bases remaining between them. Here the CDR3 DNA reads TGTGCCTGGAGTGTAAACCCCAGGGACCGAGAGACCCAGTACTTC. Translating it yields CAWSVNPRDRETQYF.

The rearrangement uses TRBV14 and TRBJ2-7; 7 bases are shared with TRBD1. V gave up 4 bases and J gave up 7 bases; unmatched junction bases: 7. Germline V gene lookup returns CDR1 SGHDN and CDR2 FVKESK. CDR3 size: 13 residues. CDR3 sequence reads: CASSRQGWGEQYF. In DNA, the CDR3 is TGTGCCAGCAGCCGACAGGGCTGGGGAGAGCAGTACTTC.

This chain connects TRBV6-1 to TRBJ2-3, with 8 positions matching TRBD2. CDR1 and CDR2 (germline): MNHNS, SASEGT. J gave up 8 bases and V 3 bases, and 4 bases lay outside the gene matches. The CDR3 has 13 amino acids. In nucleotides, the CDR3 is TGTGCCAGCAGTGATGGCCTAGCGGGTACGCAGTATTTT. Translating gives CASSDGLAGTQYF.

The sample holds one count of this clone. J is TRBJ2-1 and V is TRBV7-9; D gene uncertain. Germline-derived CDR1 and CDR2 are SEHNR and FQNEAQ (reference sequence). This CDR3 comprises 14 residues. Trimming shortened V by 3 bases and J by 5 bases, and 11 bases separated the two germline ends. For the CDR3, the DNA is TGTGCCAGCAGCTTCCTACAAGAGGACAATGAGCAGTTCTTC. Translated: CASSFLQEDNEQFF.

This chain joins TRBV27 and TRBJ2-5, with D uncertain. The CDR3 is 12 residues long. The germline V gene encodes CDR1 MNHEY and CDR2 SMNVEV (reference sequence). V was pared by 4 bases and J by 1 base, with 4 bases between. Here the CDR3 reads CASSWGQETQYF. CDR3 in DNA: TGTGCCAGCAGTTGGGGCCAAGAGACCCAGTACTTC.

The CDR3 loop is CASSLRVVETQYF. The CDR3 region has the DNA TGTGCCAGCAGTCTCCGGGTAGTTGAGACCCAGTACTTC. V and J are TRBV7-9 and TRBJ2-5, with unresolved D. There are 13 residues in the CDR3. The germline V gene has CDR1 SEHNR and CDR2 FQNEAQ (reference sequence). Between the trimmed V and J ends, which lost 6 bases and 5 bases, there was a span of 13 bases.

This chain uses TRBV28 with TRBJ2-3; TRBD2 aligns across 8 bases. Germline CDR1 reads MDHEN; CDR2 reads SYDVKM. V shed 5 bases, J shed 5 bases, and the junction held 6 bases outside the gene matches. The CDR3 sequence is 14 residues long. The CDR3, as DNA: TGTGCCAGCAGTCCAGCGGGAGCCAGAGATACGCAGTATTTT. Encoded protein: CASSPAGARDTQYF.

The chain carries TRBV3-1 (or the pseudogene TRBV3-2) and TRBJ1-2, with D uncertain. V dropped 1 base and J dropped 2 bases, with 17 bases sitting between them. The germline CDR1 and CDR2 sequences are LGHDT and YNNKEL (reference sequence). The CDR3 is made up of 17 amino acids. The CDR3 region is CASSQAGLQSRNYGYTF. DNA of the CDR3: TGTGCCAGCAGCCAAGCGGGTCTACAGTCAAGAAACTATGGCTACACCTTC.

V and J are TRBV19 and TRBJ2-3; no definite D call. V was trimmed by 2 bases and J by 4 bases, leaving 7 bases between them. Germline loops: CDR1 LNHDA, CDR2 SQIVND (reference sequence). The CDR3 totals 13 residues. This chain's CDR3 is CASSIPLADTQYF. The CDR3 region has the DNA TGTGCCAGTAGTATACCCCTAGCAGATACGCAGTATTTT.

The rearrangement uses TRBV9 and TRBJ1-2; TRBD1 matches at 7 bases. V lost 3 bases and J lost 4; bases outside the gene matches: 15. Looked up from germline, CDR1 is SGDLS and CDR2 is YYNGEE. The CDR3 runs 17 residues. Written as DNA, the CDR3 is TGTGCCAGCAGCGGAGAGACAGGGAGAATGGGGGCCTATGGCTACACCTTC. Protein sequence: CASSGETGRMGAYGYTF.

This clone came up a few times. The chain links TRBV5-5 to TRBJ1-5, with D perhaps matching TRBD1 (6 bases). Per germline, CDR1 SGHKS and CDR2 YYEKEE (reference sequence). The CDR3 is made up of 15 amino acids. V lost 4 bases, J lost 7 bases, and 18 bases lay in between. The CDR3 here is CASSIGAGESQPQHF. The CDR3 nucleotides read TGTGCCAGCAGCATCGGTGCAGGGGAAAGCCAGCCCCAGCATTTT. Full variable domain (outside the CDR3, taken from reference TRBV5-5 and TRBJ1-5): DAGVTQSPTHLIKTRGQQVTLRCSPISGHKSVSWYQQVLGQGPQFIFQYYEKEERGRGNFPDRFSARQFPNYSSELNVNALLLGDSALYLCASSIGAGESQPQHFGDGTRLSIL.

The chain couples TRBV5-4 to TRBJ2-7; 9 bases align to TRBD2. In germline, CDR1 is SGHNT, CDR2 YYREEE (reference sequence). V was pared by 1 base and J by 2 bases, with 10 bases of the junction left unmatched. The length of the CDR3 is 17 residues. CDR3 sequence reads: CASSLWKLAGLTYEQYF. The CDR3 DNA sequence: TGTGCCAGCAGCTTGTGGAAACTAGCGGGCCTAACCTACGAGCAGTACTTC.

The CDR3 sequence is CASSPQLGSYEQYF. The CDR3, as DNA: TGTGCCAGCAGCCCTCAGTTAGGGAGCTACGAGCAGTACTTC. The gene calls are TRBV4-2 and TRBJ2-7; D possibly corresponds to TRBD2 (5 bases). V was pared by 4 bases and J by 3 bases, with 13 bases between. The V gene's germline CDR1 is LGHNA and CDR2 YNFKEQ. CDR3 length: 14 residues.

The count of this clone is one. Here the CDR3 DNA reads TGTGCCAGCTCACCCCGGGGCACAGCAACTAATGAAAAACTGTTTTTT. This encodes CASSPRGTATNEKLFF. The chain joins TRBV18 to TRBJ1-4; D possibly corresponds to TRBD1 (5 bases). The CDR3 length is 16 residues. V lost 3 bases to trimming and J lost 0 bases, with 11 bases between them. From germline, CDR1 is KGHSH and CDR2 LQKENI. The full variable domain, completed using reference TRBV18 and TRBJ1-4, is NAGVMQNPRHLVRRRGQEARLRCSPMKGHSHVYWYRQLPEEGLKFMVYLQKENIIDESGMPKERFSAEFPKEGPSILRIQQVVRGDSAAYFCASSPRGTATNEKLFFGSGTQLSVL.

The chain carries TRBV7-3 and TRBJ2-5, with 7 bases lining up with TRBD1. Germline trimming cut 5 bases from V and 5 bases from J; bases unmatched to any gene: 8. CDR3 length: 14 residues. CDR1 and CDR2 from the germline V gene are SGHTA and FQGTGA. CDR3 sequence reads: CASSRSGGRETQYF. CDR3 nucleotides: TGTGCCAGCAGCCGTTCAGGGGGTAGGGAGACCCAGTACTTC. Drawing the rest from reference TRBV7-3 and TRBJ2-5, the complete variable domain is GAGVSQTPSNKVTEKGKYVELRCDPISGHTALYWYRQSLGQGPEFLIYFQGTGAADDSGLPNDRFFAVRPEGSVSTLKIQRTERGDSAVYLCASSRSGGRETQYFGPGTRLLVL.